The 15 T cell receptor beta chains below come from one sample, sequenced in a study of OX40 agonist ivuxolimab in advanced cancers. This table comes from immunoSEQ multiplex PCR, and its TCRdb copy is limited to in-frame clones, with some not included. Of 55,000 to 75,000 clones in the sample, around 90% were seen once. The specimen comprised CD4+ or CD8+ T cells sorted from blood, sampled in a trial of the OX40 agonist ivuxolimab. Source of these receptors: an adult with an advanced solid tumor such as melanoma, head and neck, liver or kidney cancer.

The chain couples TRBV20-1 to TRBJ2-4, with D perhaps being TRBD1 or TRBD2 (5 bases each). From germline, CDR1 is DFQATT and CDR2 SNEGSKA (reference sequence). The CDR3 runs 11 residues. Trimming took 0 bases from V and 12 from J, leaving 9 bases between them. CDR3 sequence reads: CSARDGDRQYF. CDR3 DNA: TGCAGTGCTAGAGATGGGGACCGTCAGTACTTC.

CDR3 nucleotides: TGTGCCATCAGTGATGTTGGGGGGCTCAACTATGGCTACACCTTC. Amino acid sequence: CAISDVGGLNYGYTF. The chain couples TRBV10-3 to TRBJ1-2, with D possibly being TRBD1 (6 bases). The CDR3 contains 15 residues. V shed 3 bases and J shed 2 bases, with 13 bases lying between them. The germline V gene has CDR1 ENHRY and CDR2 SYGVKD.

V and J are TRBV7-9 and TRBJ2-2; D possibly corresponds to TRBD1 (6 bases). V lost 5 bases and J lost 1, with 17 bases in between. CDR3 length equals 17 residues. Germline values: CDR1 SEHNR, CDR2 FQNEAQ (reference sequence). The CDR3 region is CASSTSRSQGNTGELFF. The CDR3 DNA reads as TGTGCCAGCAGCACATCTCGGTCACAGGGGAACACCGGGGAGCTGTTTTTT.

The genes are TRBV5-1 and TRBJ1-1, with a possible D match to TRBD1 (6 bases). The V and J ends lost 6 bases and 2 bases respectively, with 14 bases between them. Germline loops: CDR1 SGHRS, CDR2 YFSETQ. The CDR3 is made up of 14 amino acids. The CDR3 nucleotides are TGCGCCAGCAAGGTAGGGGGATCCAACACTGAAGCTTTCTTT. It yields the protein CASKVGGSNTEAFF.

The chain combines TRBV5-4 with TRBJ2-3; no clear D gene. Per germline, CDR1 SGHNT and CDR2 YYREEE (reference sequence). V was pared by 1 base and J by 3 bases, with 0 bases between. This CDR3 comprises 11 residues. The CDR3 reads CASSLTDTQYF. CDR3 nucleotide sequence: TGTGCCAGCAGCTTGACAGATACGCAGTATTTT.

V is TRBV21-1 and J is TRBJ2-5; the table's D call, TRBD2, has no DNA check behind it. TRBV21-1 is termed a pseudogene. CDR3 length equals 16 residues. The CDR3 region has the DNA TGTGCCAGCAGCAAAGCGCTGGCGGGGGTTCGAGAGACCCAGTACTTC. Its protein is CASSKALAGVRETQYF.

The chain employs TRBV4-1 and TRBJ2-1; 12 bases are a match to TRBD2. J gave up 4 bases and V 4 bases, and 5 bases lay outside the gene matches. Germline V CDR1 and CDR2: MGHRA, YSYEKL. The CDR3 runs to 16 residues. The CDR3 DNA reads TGCGCCAGCAGCCTGACCGGGACTAGCGGGTACAATGAGCAGTTCTTC. This sequence encodes CASSLTGTSGYNEQFF.

The chain is built from TRBV28 and TRBJ1-3; D not resolved. The V end lost 5 bases, the J end lost 4 bases, and 15 bases lay between the germline ends. Germline V gene data show CDR1 as MDHEN and CDR2 as SYDVKM. The CDR3 contains 15 residues. The CDR3 reads CASSPTAIRGNTIYF. In DNA form, the CDR3 reads TGTGCCAGCAGTCCTACAGCTATTAGAGGAAACACCATATATTTT.

J is TRBJ2-2 and V is TRBV27; TRBD2 is a possible D gene (6 bases). V shed 5 bases and J shed 4 bases, with 20 bases lying between them. Per the germline V gene, CDR1 is MNHEY and CDR2 is SMNVEV (reference sequence). The CDR3 loop spans 17 amino acids. CDR3 region: CASSLWGVGGFTGELFF. CDR3 coding DNA: TGTGCCAGCAGTCTTTGGGGGGTGGGGGGTTTCACCGGGGAGCTGTTTTTT.

The table lists this clone with a count of one. This chain links TRBV5-4 with TRBJ2-3; TRBD2 aligns across 9 bases. The junction had 6 bases not matched to a gene; V was cut back by 7 bases and J by 9 bases. CDR3 length: 12 amino acids. The V gene's germline CDR1 is SGHNT and CDR2 YYREEE (reference sequence). The CDR3 sequence: CASQLAGQTQYF. The CDR3 nucleotides are TGTGCCAGCCAGCTAGCGGGACAAACGCAGTATTTT. The whole variable domain, remainder taken from reference TRBV5-4 and TRBJ2-3, is ETGVTQSPTHLIKTRGQQVTLRCSSQSGHNTVSWYQQALGQGPQFIFQYYREEENGRGNFPPRFSGLQFPNYSSELNVNALELDDSALYLCASQLAGQTQYFGPGTRLTVL.

The V call is TRBV7-6, the J call TRBJ1-4, with no clear D. The CDR3 sequence is 13 residues long. V lost 2 bases and J 8 bases, leaving 9 bases between the germline ends. Germline V lookup: CDR1 SGHVS, CDR2 FNYEAQ. The CDR3 sequence is CASSLNQGEKLFF. The CDR3 coding sequence is TGTGCCAGCAGCTTAAATCAAGGGGAAAAACTGTTTTTT.

This clone came up a few times. This chain uses TRBV6-5 with TRBJ1-5, with 9 bases lining up with TRBD1. Germline V gives CDR1 MNHEY, CDR2 SVGAGI. V was pared by 5 bases and J by 3 bases, with 5 bases of the junction left unmatched. This CDR3 spans 15 amino acids. The CDR3 nucleotides are TGTGCCAGCAGTAGACAGGGGGGGAACAATCAGCCCCAGCATTTT. This sequence encodes CASSRQGGNNQPQHF.

This rearrangement joins TRBV28 to TRBJ2-3, with unresolved D. The CDR3 runs to 15 residues. Germline assignment: CDR1 MDHEN and CDR2 SYDVKM. V lost 5 bases to trimming and J lost 2 bases, with 14 bases between them. The CDR3 sequence: CASSRFTSPTDTQYF. CDR3 in DNA: TGTGCCAGCAGTCGATTCACCTCCCCCACAGATACGCAGTATTTT.

This rearrangement joins TRBV4-3 to TRBJ2-2, with 10 bases aligning to TRBD2. Germline CDR1 is LGHNA and CDR2 is YSLEER. The CDR3 contains 15 residues. V lost 4 bases and J lost 7; bases outside the gene matches: 6. CDR3 sequence: CASSLGLAANGELFF. The CDR3 bases are TGCGCCAGCAGCCTAGGACTAGCGGCTAACGGGGAGCTGTTTTTT.

The chain has TRBV19 and TRBJ1-5; D not certain. This CDR3 is built from 12 residues. V shed 3 bases and J shed 5 bases, with 5 bases lying between them. CDR1 LNHDA and CDR2 SQIVND come from the germline V gene (reference sequence). In nucleotides, the CDR3 is TGTGCCAGTAGTATGTTTGATCAGCCCCAGCATTTT. As protein: CASSMFDQPQHF.